This T cell receptor (beta chain) was observed in a study of blood T cells in healthy people across ages (dated by TCRdb to 2015 to 2017). About the investigation overall: In model experiments, template switching captured roughly one uniquely barcoded TCR beta cDNA molecule for every two T cells. The study measured age-related changes in TCR beta repertoire diversity using deep sequencing normalized with unique cDNA molecular identifiers. Four age groups were formed from the donors: young (average about 17 years), middle-aged (roughly 38), aged (62) and long-lived (roughly 81). To avoid experimental bias, donors of different ages were distributed randomly across sequencing lanes. Two additional independent replicas of 1 million unique cDNA reads from the same blood draw were analyzed for two donors (one aged 18 to 29 and one aged 80 or older). On the study overall, not on this receptor specifically: Estimates of total diversity based on one million sequenced T cells were regarded as lower bounds and as underestimates. Compared with the aged group, more naive CD4+ T cells, fewer expanded clones and increased TCR diversity were shown by the long-lived group, suggesting age selection. Bulk unsorted PBMC profiling prevented conclusive comparison of naive and antigen-experienced compartments. As age increased, observed TCR beta diversity per million T cells dropped in a roughly linear way, and a significant reduction was already evident by age 40. The percentage of naive T cells measured by flow cytometry correlated strongly with observed TCR beta diversity. Donor CMV infection status was unknown, potentially confounding age-related changes in expanded clonotypes.

Note on this clonotype: Its recognized antigen is unknown. It has no much larger one-base neighbor in the sample; base qualities were not kept.

The V and J ends are trimmed by 2 bases and 4 bases, leaving 14 bases between them. The CDR3 covers 15 residues, taking in both the cysteine and the phenylalanine. Only the CDR3 region is kept as DNA, spanning 45 bases read in frame from base 1. CDR1 and CDR2 were assigned from the germline V gene (reference sequence) as DFQATT and SNEGSKA. The library relied on 5' RACE. Sequenced using an Illumina HiSeq 2500. A second PCR of about 6 to 11 cycles was performed with a sample-barcoded 5' primer and a J-beta primer mix. A unique molecular identifier was introduced onto each TCR beta cDNA molecule by a template-switch 5' adaptor carrying 12 random nucleotides. At least 3 million CDR3-containing paired-end reads were obtained from each sample. The Mint cDNA synthesis kit, primed by a TRBC-specific oligonucleotide, was used to synthesize first-strand cDNA from all RNA. After uracil-DNA glycosylase treatment, a first 18-cycle PCR used universal primers M1SS and BC2_uni_R on all cDNA. In the original analysis: For normalization, 1 million high-quality reads, each with a distinct molecular identifier, were randomly selected from each sample. Instead of being binned into consensus sequences, reads with shared molecular identifiers were discarded. CDR3 identification, clonotype clustering and error correction used MiTCR with a Q25 quality threshold and the strictest error-elimination algorithm. A nonparametric unseen species model with Euler transformation was used to estimate lower-bound total TCR beta diversity. TCRdb reworked the public reads: Q25 trimming with fastp, MiXCR clone assembly, productive beta chains retained. A single entry per CDR3 protein holds the most common genes and DNA from its merged rows. TCRdb assigned the V and J calls; the authors' analysis was not used. Across this sample there are about 650,000 distinct CDR3 sequences, with about 32% seen only once. The ten most abundant clones make up 15% of the sample.

Systemically healthy Caucasian individuals from Russia, 39 in total and aged roughly 6 to 95 years, were included as donors. Ten milliliters of peripheral blood were drawn from each donor into EDTA-treated Vacutainer tubes. Ficoll-Paque density-gradient centrifugation was used to isolate PBMCs, with at least 7 million obtained per sample. Trizol reagent was used to extract total RNA from PBMCs, with at least 5.5 micrograms per sample. The percentages of naive CD45RAhigh/CD27high T cells were determined by flow cytometry on a PBMC aliquot from every donor. The chain uses TRBV20-1 and TRBJ2-2, and TRBD1 may be the D gene, going by 5 matching bases. The clonotype originates from an elderly woman in good health. Donor details come from another sample of the same person, matched by shared clones. Sequenced input: blood. The DNA sequence is as follows: TGCAGTGCTAGACCGAACCCTGGGGCCACCGGGGAGCTGTTTTTT. This encodes CSARPNPGATGELFF.